These 22 T cell receptor beta chains originate from one sample sequenced in a study of T-cell reconstitution after alpha-beta-depleted transplantation in children. The TCRbeta library was prepared with unique molecular identifiers. TCRdb re-analysed the PCR reads in MiXCR, keeping a single row per CDR3 protein. Among approximately 300,000 distinct CDR3 sequences listed, about 9.4% were seen once. This material consisted of PBMCs, taken before TCRalphabeta/CD19-depleted stem cell transplant. The receptors originated from a boy in the first two years of life with acute myeloid leukemia, due to receive a stem cell transplant.

This chain connects TRBV7-2 to TRBJ2-1, with a possible D match to TRBD1 (6 bases). This CDR3 region has 16 residues. The V end was cut by 5 bases, the J end by 2 bases, with 16 bases between. Germline V gene sequence: CDR1 SGHTA, CDR2 FQGNSA. The CDR3 DNA sequence: TGTGCCAGCAGCCCTAAGGGCAGGGGAACCTACAATGAGCAGTTCTTC. Translated, it gives CASSPKGRGTYNEQFF.

This clonotype was counted ten times or more. The rearrangement links TRBV9 to TRBJ1-5; tentatively, D is TRBD1 (6 bases). The CDR3 has 15 residues. The V gene lost 4 bases and the J gene lost 2 bases, with 13 bases spanning the gap. The V gene's germline CDR1 is SGDLS and CDR2 YYNGEE. The CDR3 nucleotides are TGTGCCAGCAGCTCGGGGGGCGCTGGCAATCAGCCCCAGCATTTT. Its protein product is CASSSGGAGNQPQHF.

This clonotype showed up many times. The chain employs TRBV4-3 and TRBJ1-6, with 7 nucleotides matching TRBD1. CDR3 size: 14 residues. CDR1 and CDR2 from the germline V gene are LGHNA and YSLEER. With V trimmed by 3 bases and J by 9 bases, 5 bases remained unmatched. CDR3 coding DNA: TGCGCCAGCAGCCAGGACAGGTCTCGTTCACCCCTCCACTTT. Amino acid sequence: CASSQDRSRSPLHF.

The V call is TRBV7-3, the J call TRBJ2-3; 11 positions match TRBD2. Germline CDR1 and CDR2: SGHTA and FQGTGA. The CDR3 runs 16 residues. V gave up 5 bases and J gave up 5 bases; unmatched junction bases: 9. The CDR3 DNA is TGTGCCAGCAGCCGAGTTAGCGGGGGGGCCGGAGATACGCAGTATTTT. It yields the protein CASSRVSGGAGDTQYF.

This clonotype was seen repeatedly, ten times or more. The chain joins TRBV25-1 to TRBJ2-7; maybe TRBD2 (5 bases). V lost 3 bases, J lost 3 bases, and 12 bases lay in between. This CDR3 has 14 residues. Germline CDR1 is MGHDK and CDR2 is SYGVNS. The chain's CDR3 is CASSEALANYEQYF. The CDR3, as DNA: TGTGCCAGCAGTGAGGCTCTAGCAAACTACGAGCAGTACTTC.

Remarks on this clonotype: A much larger clone sits a single nucleotide away, making a read error possible. V usage is TRBV15 and J usage is TRBJ2-3; perhaps TRBD2 as D (6 bases). Trimming shortened V by 0 bases and J by 3 bases, and 19 bases separated the two germline ends. The CDR3 consists of 18 residues. The V gene's germline CDR1 is LNHNV and CDR2 YYDKDF (reference sequence). The CDR3 is CATSRDPGLIPGTDTQYF. As DNA, the CDR3 is TGTGCCACCAGCAGAGATCCAGGACTAATACCGGGTACAGATACGCAGTATTTT.

There are a few counts of this clonotype. The chain couples TRBV20-1 to TRBJ2-2; 8 positions agree with TRBD1. CDR1 and CDR2 from the germline V gene are DFQATT and SNEGSKA (reference sequence). V was clipped by 5 bases and J by 6 bases; unmatched bases: 8. This CDR3 region has 14 residues. CDR3 region: CSAPLAGGSGELFF. CDR3 in DNA: TGCAGTGCTCCCTTGGCAGGGGGCTCCGGGGAGCTGTTTTTT.

This clonotype came up once. This may arise from a read error, as a much more abundant clone is one base away. The rearrangement joins TRBV28 to TRBJ1-5; D gene ambiguous. The CDR3 spans 15 residues. V shed 6 bases and J shed 3 bases, with 15 bases lying between them. CDR1 MDHEN and CDR2 SYDVKM come from the germline V gene. This chain's CDR3 is CASSSVRHDNQPQHF. The CDR3 coding sequence is TGTGCCAGCAGCTCGGTCAGGCATGACAATCAGCCCCAGCATTTT.

This clonotype was observed at least ten times. The chain links TRBV9 to TRBJ2-7; weak D call: TRBD2 (6 bases). CDR3 length: 19 residues. In germline, CDR1 is SGDLS, CDR2 YYNGEE. The V and J ends lost 4 bases and 2 bases respectively, with 28 bases between them. The DNA of the CDR3 is TGTGCCAGCAGCCCAACTGGGGCTAGCCGAGACCGGGGGACCTACGAGCAGTACTTC. As protein: CASSPTGASRDRGTYEQYF.

There are many counts of this clonotype. The chain uses TRBV19 and TRBJ2-1; 11 bases match TRBD1. CDR3 length: 13 amino acids. CDR1 and CDR2 (germline): LNHDA, SQIVND (reference sequence). The junction had 10 bases not matched to a gene; V was cut back by 9 bases and J by 12 bases. This CDR3 reads CARSGTGGKGQFF. As DNA, the CDR3 is TGTGCCAGGTCCGGGACAGGGGGTAAGGGGCAGTTCTTC. The variable domain in full, completed from reference TRBV19 and TRBJ2-1, reads DGGITQSPKYLFRKEGQNVTLSCEQNLNHDAMYWYRQDPGQGLRLIYYSQIVNDFQKGDIAEGYSVSREKKESFPLTVTSAQKNPTAFYLCARSGTGGKGQFFGPGTRLTVL.

V gene TRBV7-6 combines with J gene TRBJ2-2, with D hard to call. The V end lost 2 bases, the J end lost 1 base, and 11 bases lay between the germline ends. Germline loops: CDR1 SGHVS, CDR2 FNYEAQ. This CDR3 spans 16 amino acids. The CDR3 loop reads CASSLYERRNTGELFF. CDR3 bases: TGTGCCAGCAGCTTATATGAGCGAAGGAACACCGGGGAGCTGTTTTTT.

J is TRBJ2-1 and V is TRBV10-3; 9 bases are shared with TRBD2. Trimming at V came to 0 bases and at J to 7 bases, leaving 1 base not matched to a gene. The CDR3 contains 14 residues. Per germline, CDR1 ENHRY and CDR2 SYGVKD. The chain's CDR3 is CAISESSGRNEQFF. The CDR3 DNA reads as TGTGCCATCAGTGAGTCTAGCGGGAGAAATGAGCAGTTCTTC.

The table lists this clonotype with a few counts. The chain is built from TRBV6-5 and TRBJ2-2, with D possibly matching TRBD2 (5 bases). CDR1 and CDR2 from the germline V gene are MNHEY and SVGAGI. This CDR3 comprises 15 residues. V was trimmed by 0 bases and J by 9 bases, leaving 14 bases between them. CDR3 DNA: TGTGCCAGCAGTTACTCCCCGGCTAGCTTCCGGGAGCTGTTTTTT. It yields the protein CASSYSPASFRELFF.

This clonotype has a handful of counts. The V call is TRBV7-2, the J call TRBJ1-5; a possible D gene is TRBD1 (5 bases). The CDR3 runs 15 residues. V lost 3 bases and J 2 bases, leaving 11 bases between the germline ends. Germline V gives CDR1 SGHTA, CDR2 FQGNSA. The CDR3 loop is CASSLGVFGNQPQHF. In DNA form, the CDR3 reads TGTGCCAGCAGCTTGGGGGTTTTTGGCAATCAGCCCCAGCATTTT.

This clonotype was detected only once. The J gene is TRBJ2-7, the V gene TRBV18, with D hard to call. V was clipped by 3 bases and J by 0 bases, with 9 bases between them. CDR1 KGHSH and CDR2 LQKENI come from the germline V gene. This CDR3 is 14 amino acids long. The CDR3: CASSPSVGSYEQYF. The CDR3 DNA reads TGTGCCAGCTCACCCTCAGTAGGCTCCTACGAGCAGTACTTC.

This clonotype was picked up many times. This chain connects TRBV4-3 to TRBJ2-2; D gene ambiguous. The CDR3 extends over 15 amino acids. CDR1 is LGHNA and CDR2 is YSLEER in the germline V gene. Trimming took 1 base from V and 4 from J, leaving 10 bases between them. CDR3 sequence: CASSQGTLGTGELFF. As DNA, the CDR3 is TGCGCCAGCAGCCAAGGCACTCTCGGCACCGGGGAGCTGTTTTTT.

This clonotype turned up a few times. This chain links TRBV20-1 with TRBJ2-5; TRBD1 is a possible D gene (7 bases). CDR3 size: 12 residues. Trimming shortened V by 5 bases and J by 2 bases, and 9 bases separated the two germline ends. Looked up from germline, CDR1 is DFQATT and CDR2 is SNEGSKA (reference sequence). As DNA, the CDR3 is TGCAGTGCTGCGGGACAGCAAGAGACCCAGTACTTC. This gives the protein CSAAGQQETQYF.

The table lists this clonotype with a few counts. The J gene is TRBJ2-7, the V gene TRBV6-2 or TRBV6-3; D gene uncertain. Trimming cost V 4 bases and J 3 bases, with 13 bases left between them. This CDR3 contains 14 residues. CDR1 MNHEY and CDR2 SVGEGT come from the germline V gene. The CDR3 nucleotides are TGTGCCAGCAGTTCCCCGGAGCGCCTCTACGAGCAGTACTTC. Encoded protein: CASSSPERLYEQYF.

This clonotype was observed many times. This chain links TRBV27 with TRBJ2-2; 8 bases are a match to TRBD1. Losses at the gene ends were 7 bases for V and 6 bases for J; bases not matched to a gene: 10. Germline V gene data show CDR1 as MNHEY and CDR2 as SMNVEV (reference sequence). The CDR3 loop spans 15 amino acids. As DNA, the CDR3 is TGTGCCAGCAAGACGGACAGGGTGTTCTCCGGGGAGCTGTTTTTT. Its translation is CASKTDRVFSGELFF.

V and J are TRBV25-1 and TRBJ2-2; D remains unclear. The germline V and J ends were trimmed by 6 bases and 2 bases, with 10 bases remaining between them. Germline CDR1 MGHDK, CDR2 SYGVNS. The CDR3 sequence is 14 residues long. CDR3 bases: TGTGCCAGCAGCCCGACACCCAACACCGGGGAGCTGTTTTTT. Translating gives CASSPTPNTGELFF.

As regards this clonotype: One end of the junction varies from germline; a read error may be responsible. This sequence joins TRBV11-1 and TRBJ2-7; 8 bases match TRBD1. The length of the CDR3 is 15 residues. From germline, CDR1 is SGHAT and CDR2 FQDESV (reference sequence). CDR3 residues: CASSPWTGRLYERYF. CDR3 DNA: TGTGCCAGCAGCCCCTGGACAGGGAGACTCTACGAGCGGTACTTC.

The sample holds many counts of this clonotype. V and J are TRBV20-1 and TRBJ2-5; possibly TRBD2 for D (5 bases). The V end was cut by 5 bases, the J end by 1 base, with 11 bases between. From germline, CDR1 is DFQATT and CDR2 SNEGSKA (reference sequence). This CDR3 is built from 13 residues. The CDR3 protein is CSARGLSQETQYF. DNA of the CDR3: TGCAGTGCTCGTGGACTGTCCCAAGAGACCCAGTACTTC.